This is a list of T cell receptor beta chains from one sample in a study of OX40 agonist ivuxolimab in advanced cancers. This table comes from immunoSEQ multiplex PCR, and its TCRdb copy is limited to in-frame clones, with some not included. The sample lists some 25,000 clones, approximately 86% occurring once. The sequenced sample was CD4+ or CD8+ T cells sorted from blood, obtained in a trial of the OX40 agonist ivuxolimab. These receptors were obtained from an adult with an advanced solid tumor such as melanoma, head and neck, liver or kidney cancer. CDR3s include the opening cysteine and the closing phenylalanine or tryptophan. D genes are given only for firm matches. Part of the rows lack a size; the others show once, few, many or a class for expanded clones.

CDR3 DNA | CDR3 protein | V gene | clone size | J gene | D gene
TGCAGCGTTAATGGGGGACAGGAAGCTTTCTTT | CSVNGGQEAFF | TRBV29-1 | NA | TRBJ1-1 | TRBD1
TGTGCCAGCAGTGAAGACAGCTCCTACAATGAGCAGTTCTTC | CASSEDSSYNEQFF | TRBV6-4 | NA | TRBJ2-1 | NA
TGTGCCAGTACGCCGTTAGACGGCCACAATGAGCAGTTCTTC | CASTPLDGHNEQFF | TRBV19 | NA | TRBJ2-1 | NA
TGTGCCAGCAGCCCCACGGGGAGGGGCACCGGGGAGCTGTTTTTT | CASSPTGRGTGELFF | TRBV27 | NA | TRBJ2-2 | TRBD2
TGCGCCAGCAGCTTGACCCAGCGGAGGGACAATGAGCAGTTCTTC | CASSLTQRRDNEQFF | TRBV5-1 | NA | TRBJ2-1 | NA
TGTGCCAGCAGTTTCCCACAGGGGGCAAGTGGAAACACCATATATTTT | CASSFPQGASGNTIYF | TRBV6-5 | NA | TRBJ1-3 | TRBD1
TGTGCCAGCAGTGAAGGACAGGGTTTTGAAAAACTGTTTTTT | CASSEGQGFEKLFF | TRBV6-1 | NA | TRBJ1-4 | TRBD1
TGCAGCGTTAAAAACAGGGAGGCCTACAATGAGCAGTTCTTC | CSVKNREAYNEQFF | TRBV29-1 | NA | TRBJ2-1 | NA
TGTGCCAGCAGTTTAGTAGGGGGGCTCACTGAAGCTTTCTTT | CASSLVGGLTEAFF | TRBV27 | few | TRBJ1-1 | NA
TGCGCCAGCCATGGAACGGGGTACAATGAGCAGTTCTTC | CASHGTGYNEQFF | TRBV5-1 | NA | TRBJ2-1 | NA
TGTGCCAGCAGCTTCCCCCCGGGACTAGCGGGAATAGCCAAAAACATTCAGTACTTC | CASSFPPGLAGIAKNIQYF | TRBV11-2 | NA | TRBJ2-4 | TRBD2
TGTGCCAGCAGCCAGATAGCGGGGCCCTACTACGAGCAGTACTTC | CASSQIAGPYYEQYF | TRBV9 | NA | TRBJ2-7 | TRBD2
TGTGCCAGCAGCTTGACGGAAACCGGGGAGCTGTTTTTT | CASSLTETGELFF | TRBV5-6 | NA | TRBJ2-2 | NA
TGTGCCAGCAGCCAAGAGACCGGGGGCAGCTACGAGCAGTACTTC | CASSQETGGSYEQYF | TRBV4-2 | NA | TRBJ2-7 | NA
TGCAGCGTTGAAGATCAATGGGTAGGGAGTGGGGGTTCAGATACGCAGTATTTT | CSVEDQWVGSGGSDTQYF | TRBV29-1 | NA | TRBJ2-3 | NA
TGTGCCAGCAGCTCCGGGACAGGGGTTGGTCAGCCCCAGCATTTT | CASSSGTGVGQPQHF | TRBV7-8 | NA | TRBJ1-5 | TRBD1
TGTGCCAGCAGCTTAGTGGGGGGAGGGGGCTCCTACGAGCAGTACTTC | CASSLVGGGGSYEQYF | TRBV7-8 | once | TRBJ2-7 | NA
TGTGCCAGTAGACCCACAGGGGATAACTATGGCTACACCTTC | CASRPTGDNYGYTF | TRBV19 | NA | TRBJ1-2 | TRBD1
TGTGCCAGCAGGACCAGCAATCAGCCCCAGCATTTT | CASRTSNQPQHF | TRBV27 | NA | TRBJ1-5 | NA
TGTGCCAGCAGTTCAGGGGTGGGCTATGGCTACACCTTC | CASSSGVGYGYTF | TRBV27 | once | TRBJ1-2 | NA
TGTGCCTGGAGTGCCCTTTCCGGGACAGGAGAGACCCAGTACTTC | CAWSALSGTGETQYF | TRBV30 | NA | TRBJ2-5 | TRBD1
TGTGCCAGCAGTTACTCCTCAGACCCCGGGGAGCTGTTTTTT | CASSYSSDPGELFF | TRBV6-5 | NA | TRBJ2-2 | NA
TGTGCCAGCAGCCAAGAGGACGGAGTTAATTCACCCCTCCACTTT | CASSQEDGVNSPLHF | TRBV4-2 | NA | TRBJ1-6 | NA
TGCGCCAGCAGTGAGGTTGGGACAGTGCACGAGCAGTACTTC | CASSEVGTVHEQYF | TRBV10-1 | NA | TRBJ2-7 | TRBD1
TGTGCCAGTAGGACGACAGGGGGTCAGCCCCAGCATTTT | CASRTTGGQPQHF | TRBV19 | NA | TRBJ1-5 | TRBD1
TGTGCCAGCTCACATGACAGGGGTCAGTACCAAGAGACCCAGTACTTC | CASSHDRGQYQETQYF | TRBV18 | NA | TRBJ2-5 | TRBD1
TGCAGCGTTGACCTCGGGCTGGAGACCCAGTACTTC | CSVDLGLETQYF | TRBV29-1 | NA | TRBJ2-5 | NA
TGTGCCAGCAGCCACCCGCTAGCGGGTGACTTGTACGAGCAGTACTTC | CASSHPLAGDLYEQYF | TRBV5-5 | NA | TRBJ2-7 | TRBD2
TGTGCCAGCAGCTCCCGACAGGGCGGGGTTGGCAAAAACATTCAGTACTTC | CASSSRQGGVGKNIQYF | TRBV7-6 | NA | TRBJ2-4 | NA
TGTGCCAGCAGCCCAGGGGGAGGGAATGAGCAGTTCTTC | CASSPGGGNEQFF | TRBV9 | NA | TRBJ2-1 | NA
TGTGCCACCAGCAGAGAGCTAGCGGGAGGTAGCACAGATACGCAGTATTTT | CATSRELAGGSTDTQYF | TRBV15 | NA | TRBJ2-3 | TRBD2
TGCGCCAGCAGCTTGGGACCGGGAGGGTCCTACGAGCAGTACTTC | CASSLGPGGSYEQYF | TRBV5-1 | once | TRBJ2-7 | TRBD2
TGCGCCAGCAGCCACGACTCAGGGGGCGTTGAAGCTTTCTTT | CASSHDSGGVEAFF | TRBV4-1 | NA | TRBJ1-1 | TRBD1
TGTGCCACCAGCAGGGACTCGACTAGCCGACAGTATTTT | CATSRDSTSRQYF | TRBV15 | NA | TRBJ2-3 | TRBD2
TGTGCCAGCAGCGCGGGGGGTCCCGCGGATGAGCAGTTCTTC | CASSAGGPADEQFF | TRBV7-8 | medium-sized | TRBJ2-1 | TRBD2
TGTGCCAGTAGTATGGCGGGAGGGCCTGAAGCTTTCTTT | CASSMAGGPEAFF | TRBV19 | few | TRBJ1-1 | NA
TGCGCCAGCAGCTTGGCAGGTACCTACGAGCAGTACTTC | CASSLAGTYEQYF | TRBV5-1 | NA | TRBJ2-7 | NA
TGTGCCAGCAGCATAGGGGGTTCCTACGAGCAGTACTTC | CASSIGGSYEQYF | TRBV13 | NA | TRBJ2-7 | NA
TGTGCCAGCAGCTTAGATGTAAGGCTTTCGAATGAAAAACTGTTTTTT | CASSLDVRLSNEKLFF | TRBV11-2 | NA | TRBJ1-4 | NA
TGTGCCAGTTATGACATCGGGACCGGGGAGCTGTTTTTT | CASYDIGTGELFF | TRBV18 | NA | TRBJ2-2 | NA
TGTGCCGGCTCTGGCGGGAGGCCCGAGCAGTACTTC | CAGSGGRPEQYF | TRBV30 | NA | TRBJ2-7 | TRBD2
TGCGCCAGCAGCCAATCCGACGCCTACGAGCAGTACTTC | CASSQSDAYEQYF | TRBV4-1 | NA | TRBJ2-7 | NA
TGCGCCAGCAGTGGGACAGGAACCTACAATGAGCAGTTCTTC | CASSGTGTYNEQFF | TRBV10-2 | NA | TRBJ2-1 | TRBD1
TGTGCCACCAGCTACTGGCGAGCCGGGGAGCTGTTTTTT | CATSYWRAGELFF | TRBV15 | NA | TRBJ2-2 | NA
TGCAGCGTTGGGGAGGGAATACGGACAGGAAGGAGCACTGAAGCTTTCTTT | CSVGEGIRTGRSTEAFF | TRBV29-1 | NA | TRBJ1-1 | TRBD1
TGTGCCAGCAGCTTAACGAGCCGAGGACGACGGAATGAGCAGTTCTTC | CASSLTSRGRRNEQFF | TRBV7-2 | once | TRBJ2-1 | NA
TGTGCCAGCAGTTTAACCGCTCGACAGGGGTTTGGCTACACCTTC | CASSLTARQGFGYTF | TRBV27 | NA | TRBJ1-2 | TRBD1
TGTGCCAGCAAAAAGTTGACTAGCGGGGGACCCACAGATACGCAGTATTTT | CASKKLTSGGPTDTQYF | TRBV27 | NA | TRBJ2-3 | TRBD2
TGTGCCACCTTTCGTAGCGGGAATCAAAATGAGCAGTTCTTC | CATFRSGNQNEQFF | TRBV2 | NA | TRBJ2-1 | TRBD2
TGTGCCAGTAGTAGGGGGGGGCGGCTTCCCTACGAGCAGTACTTC | CASSRGGRLPYEQYF | TRBV19 | NA | TRBJ2-7 | NA
TGCGCCAGCAGCGGAGCGGGAGTTAATGAGCAGTTCTTC | CASSGAGVNEQFF | TRBV4-1 | NA | TRBJ2-1 | TRBD2
TGCGCCAGCAGCCAAGCGGACAGGGGCCCCTACGAGCAGTACTTC | CASSQADRGPYEQYF | TRBV4-1 | NA | TRBJ2-7 | TRBD1
TGTGCCAGCAGGGAGACTAGCGGACTCTACAATGAGCAGTTCTTC | CASRETSGLYNEQFF | TRBV27 | once | TRBJ2-1 | TRBD2
TGTGCCAGTACCCCGGGGCCGGGGAACACCATATATTTT | CASTPGPGNTIYF | TRBV19 | once | TRBJ1-3 | NA